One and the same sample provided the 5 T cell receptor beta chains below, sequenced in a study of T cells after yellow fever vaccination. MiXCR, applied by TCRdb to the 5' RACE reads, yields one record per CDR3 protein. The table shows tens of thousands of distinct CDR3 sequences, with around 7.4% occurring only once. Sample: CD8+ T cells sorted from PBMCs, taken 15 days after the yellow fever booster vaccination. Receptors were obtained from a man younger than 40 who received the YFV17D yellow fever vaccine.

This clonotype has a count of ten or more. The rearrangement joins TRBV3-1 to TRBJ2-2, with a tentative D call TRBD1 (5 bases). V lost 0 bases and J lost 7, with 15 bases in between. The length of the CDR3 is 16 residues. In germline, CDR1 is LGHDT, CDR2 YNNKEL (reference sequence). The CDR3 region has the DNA TGTGCCAGCAGCCAAGACCCCTGGCAGGGCGGCGGGGAGCTGTTTTTT. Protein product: CASSQDPWQGGGELFF.

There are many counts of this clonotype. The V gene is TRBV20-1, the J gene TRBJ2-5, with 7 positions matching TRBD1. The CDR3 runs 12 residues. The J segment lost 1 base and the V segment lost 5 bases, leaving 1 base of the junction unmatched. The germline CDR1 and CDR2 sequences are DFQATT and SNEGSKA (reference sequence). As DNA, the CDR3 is TGCAGTGCTTGGACAGGCCAAGAGACCCAGTACTTC. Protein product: CSAWTGQETQYF.

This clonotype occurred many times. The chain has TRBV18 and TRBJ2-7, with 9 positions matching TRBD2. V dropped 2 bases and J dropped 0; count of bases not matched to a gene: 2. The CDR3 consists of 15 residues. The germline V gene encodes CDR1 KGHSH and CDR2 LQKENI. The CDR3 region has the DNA TGTGCCAGCTCACCATCTAGCGGGAACTCCTACGAGCAGTACTTC. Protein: CASSPSSGNSYEQYF.

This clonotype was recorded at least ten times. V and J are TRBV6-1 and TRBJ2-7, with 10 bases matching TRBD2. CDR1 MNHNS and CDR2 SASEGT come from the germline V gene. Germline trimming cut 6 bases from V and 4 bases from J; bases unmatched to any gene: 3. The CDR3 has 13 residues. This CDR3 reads CASSWTSGYEQYF. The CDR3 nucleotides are TGTGCCAGCAGCTGGACTAGCGGATACGAGCAGTACTTC.

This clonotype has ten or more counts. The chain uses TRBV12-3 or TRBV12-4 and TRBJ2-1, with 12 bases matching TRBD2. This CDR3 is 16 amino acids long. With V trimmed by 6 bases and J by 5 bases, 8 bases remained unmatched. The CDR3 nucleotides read TGTGCCAGCAGGAGACTAGCGGGAGACCCAAACAATGAGCAGTTCTTC. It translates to CASRRLAGDPNNEQFF.